These T cell receptor beta chains were read from a single sample in a study of blood T cell repertoires in COVID-19. Only in-frame clones appear in the TCRdb table, and some are missing; sequencing was by immunoSEQ multiplex PCR. The data hold around 430,000 clones, with 85% to 90% observed a single time. Sequencing was performed on PBMCs or T cells enriched from blood (not recorded which). All receptors come from a woman aged 50 to 60 who had recovered from COVID-19. CDR3s include the opening cysteine and the closing phenylalanine or tryptophan. A D gene is named only where the DNA matches it firmly. Not all rows give a size; the values are once, few, many and, for expanded clones, a class.

v_call,j_call,d_call,clone_size,cdr3_aa,cdr3_nt
TRBV29-1,TRBJ2-1,TRBD1,.,CSVEDNAGDRGILNEQFF,TGCAGCGTTGAAGATAATGCAGGGGACAGGGGTATTCTGAATGAGCAGTTCTTC
TRBV7-9,TRBJ1-1,TRBD1,once,CASSGRTGLNTEAFF,TGTGCCAGCAGCGGACGGACAGGGCTTAACACTGAAGCTTTCTTT
TRBV7-6,TRBJ1-1,TRBD1,.,CASSPTGASVNTEAFF,TGTGCCAGCAGCCCGACAGGGGCGAGCGTGAACACTGAAGCTTTCTTT
TRBV2,TRBJ2-7,.,.,CASSENFSGEQYF,TGTGCCAGCAGTGAAAACTTTTCGGGCGAGCAGTACTTC
TRBV28,TRBJ2-1,.,.,CASRIGGGGAQNEQFF,TGTGCCAGCAGAATAGGTGGAGGGGGGGCCCAGAATGAGCAGTTCTTC
TRBV6-5,TRBJ1-5,.,.,CASSYSRSQPQHF,TGTGCCAGCAGTTACTCACGTAGTCAGCCCCAGCATTTT
TRBV21-1,TRBJ1-2,.,.,CASSRYRLSTEANYGYTF,TGTGCCAGCAGCAGGTACCGTTTATCGACAGAAGCTAACTATGGCTACACCTTC
TRBV4-1,TRBJ2-2,.,.,CASSLPAGELFF,TGCGCCAGCAGCCTTCCCGCCGGGGAGCTGTTTTTT
TRBV4-3,TRBJ1-5,.,.,CASSQEANQPQHF,TGCGCCAGCAGCCAAGAAGCCAATCAGCCCCAGCATTTT
TRBV9,TRBJ1-1,TRBD1,.,CASSVTGTGNTEAFF,TGTGCCAGCAGCGTCACCGGGACAGGAAACACTGAAGCTTTCTTT
TRBV28,TRBJ2-1,TRBD1,.,CASSLPTGVEQFF,TGTGCCAGCAGCCTACCGACAGGGGTCGAGCAGTTCTTC
TRBV2,TRBJ1-6,.,.,CASSVGGFKNNSPLHF,TGTGCCAGCAGTGTTGGGGGGTTCAAAAATAATTCACCCCTCCACTTT
TRBV12-5,TRBJ2-1,.,once,CASGLLGGYNEQFF,TGTGCTAGTGGTTTGTTAGGGGGATACAATGAGCAGTTCTTC
TRBV4-3,TRBJ1-6,TRBD1,.,CASSQNTAGGLGNSPLHF,TGCGCCAGCAGCCAAAACACAGCAGGGGGCCTGGGGAATTCACCCCTCCACTTT
TRBV7-9,TRBJ2-2,TRBD1,.,CASSLMGQGSGELFF,TGTGCCAGCAGCTTAATGGGACAGGGTTCCGGGGAGCTGTTTTTT
TRBV27,TRBJ1-1,TRBD1,.,CASSTNPGGSTEAFF,TGTGCCAGCAGTACGAACCCAGGGGGCTCCACTGAAGCTTTCTTT